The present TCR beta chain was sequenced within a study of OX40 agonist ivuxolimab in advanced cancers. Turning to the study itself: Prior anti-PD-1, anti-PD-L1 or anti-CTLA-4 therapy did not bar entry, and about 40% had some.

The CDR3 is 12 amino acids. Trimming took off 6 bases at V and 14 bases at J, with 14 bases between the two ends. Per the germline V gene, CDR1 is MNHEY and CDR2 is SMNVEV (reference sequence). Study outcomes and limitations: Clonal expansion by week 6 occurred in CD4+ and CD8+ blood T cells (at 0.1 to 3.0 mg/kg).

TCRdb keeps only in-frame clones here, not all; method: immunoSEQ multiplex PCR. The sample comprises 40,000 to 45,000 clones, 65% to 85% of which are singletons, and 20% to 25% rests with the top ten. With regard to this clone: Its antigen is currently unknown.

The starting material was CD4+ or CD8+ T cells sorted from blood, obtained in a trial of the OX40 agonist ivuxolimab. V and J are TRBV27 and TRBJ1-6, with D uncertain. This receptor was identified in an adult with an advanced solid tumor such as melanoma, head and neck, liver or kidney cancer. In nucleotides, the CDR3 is TGTGCCAGCAGCCCGGGATTCGGGACCCTCCACTTT. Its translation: CASSPGFGTLHF.